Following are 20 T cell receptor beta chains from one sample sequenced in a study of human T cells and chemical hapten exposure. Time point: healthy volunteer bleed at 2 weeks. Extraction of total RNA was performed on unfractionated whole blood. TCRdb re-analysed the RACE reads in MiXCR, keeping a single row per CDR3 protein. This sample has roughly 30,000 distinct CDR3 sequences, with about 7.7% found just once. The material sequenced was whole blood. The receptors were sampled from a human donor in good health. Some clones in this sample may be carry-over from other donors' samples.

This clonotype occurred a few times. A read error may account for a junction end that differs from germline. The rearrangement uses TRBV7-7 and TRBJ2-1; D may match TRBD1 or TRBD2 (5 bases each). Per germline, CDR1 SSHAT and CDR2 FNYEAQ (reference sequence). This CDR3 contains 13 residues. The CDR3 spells CASSFQVGDEQFF. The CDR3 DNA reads TGTGCTAGCAGCTTTCAGGTGGGGGATGAGCAGTTCTTC.

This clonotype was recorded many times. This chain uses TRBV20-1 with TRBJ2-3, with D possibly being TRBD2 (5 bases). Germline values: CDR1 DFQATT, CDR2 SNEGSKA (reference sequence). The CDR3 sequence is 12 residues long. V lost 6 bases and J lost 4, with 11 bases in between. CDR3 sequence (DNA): TGCAGTGCAGACGGACTCGCAGATACGCAGTATTTT. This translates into CSADGLADTQYF.

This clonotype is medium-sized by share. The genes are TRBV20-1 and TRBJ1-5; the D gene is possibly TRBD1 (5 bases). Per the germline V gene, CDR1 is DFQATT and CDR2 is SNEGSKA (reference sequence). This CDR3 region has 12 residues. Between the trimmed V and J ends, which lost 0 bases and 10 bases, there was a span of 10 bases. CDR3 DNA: TGCAGTGCTAGAGATCACGGGGACCCCCAGCATTTT. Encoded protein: CSARDHGDPQHF.

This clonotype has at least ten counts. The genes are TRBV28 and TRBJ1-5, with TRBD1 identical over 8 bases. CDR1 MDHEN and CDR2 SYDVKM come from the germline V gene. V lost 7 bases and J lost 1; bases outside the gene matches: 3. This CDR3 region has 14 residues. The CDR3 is CASTPGGSNQPQHF. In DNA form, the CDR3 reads TGTGCCAGCACCCCAGGGGGCAGCAATCAGCCCCAGCATTTT.

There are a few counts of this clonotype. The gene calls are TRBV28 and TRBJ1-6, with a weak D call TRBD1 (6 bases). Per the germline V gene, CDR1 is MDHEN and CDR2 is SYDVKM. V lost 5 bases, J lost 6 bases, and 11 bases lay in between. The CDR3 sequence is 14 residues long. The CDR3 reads CASSPQGRNSPLHF. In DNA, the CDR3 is TGTGCCAGCAGTCCGCAGGGGCGTAATTCACCCCTCCACTTT.

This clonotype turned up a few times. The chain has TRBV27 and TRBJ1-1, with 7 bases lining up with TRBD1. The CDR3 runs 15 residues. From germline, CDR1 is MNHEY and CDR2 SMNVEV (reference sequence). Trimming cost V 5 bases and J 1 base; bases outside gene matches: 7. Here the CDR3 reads CASSPPTGRNTEAFF. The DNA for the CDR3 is TGTGCCAGCAGTCCTCCGACAGGGAGGAACACTGAAGCTTTCTTT.

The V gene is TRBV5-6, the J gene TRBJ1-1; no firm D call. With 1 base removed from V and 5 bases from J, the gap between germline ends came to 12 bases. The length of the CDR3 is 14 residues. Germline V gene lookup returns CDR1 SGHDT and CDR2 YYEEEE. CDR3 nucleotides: TGTGCCAGCAGCTTGTCCCAAAGCAGGACTGAAGCTTTCTTT. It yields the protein CASSLSQSRTEAFF.

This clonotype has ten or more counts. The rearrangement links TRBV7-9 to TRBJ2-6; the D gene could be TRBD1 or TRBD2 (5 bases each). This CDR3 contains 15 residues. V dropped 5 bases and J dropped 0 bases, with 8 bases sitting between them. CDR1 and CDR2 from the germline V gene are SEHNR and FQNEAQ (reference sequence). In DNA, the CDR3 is TGTGCCAGCAGCGGGACCCTCTCTGGGGCCAACGTCCTGACTTTC. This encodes CASSGTLSGANVLTF.

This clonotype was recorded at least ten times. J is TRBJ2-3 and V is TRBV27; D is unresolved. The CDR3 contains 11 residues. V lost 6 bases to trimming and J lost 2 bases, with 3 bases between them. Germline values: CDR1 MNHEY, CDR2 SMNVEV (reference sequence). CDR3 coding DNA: TGTGCCAGCAGCCACACAGATACGCAGTATTTT. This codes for CASSHTDTQYF.

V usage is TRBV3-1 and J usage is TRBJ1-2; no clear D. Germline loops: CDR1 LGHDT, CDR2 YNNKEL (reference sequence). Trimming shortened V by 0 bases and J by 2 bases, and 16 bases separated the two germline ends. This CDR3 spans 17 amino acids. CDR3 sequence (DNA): TGTGCCAGCAGCCAAGAAACTGGAACGCCCCTGAACTATGGCTACACCTTC. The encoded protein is CASSQETGTPLNYGYTF.

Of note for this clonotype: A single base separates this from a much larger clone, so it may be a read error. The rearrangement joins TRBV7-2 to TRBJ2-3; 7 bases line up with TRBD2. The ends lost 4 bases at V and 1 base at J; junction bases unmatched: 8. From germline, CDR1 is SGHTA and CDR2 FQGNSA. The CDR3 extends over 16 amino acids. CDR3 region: CASSSQVRGGTDTQYF. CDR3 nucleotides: TGTGCCAGCAGCTCACAAGTACGGGGGGGCACAGATACGCAGTATTTT.

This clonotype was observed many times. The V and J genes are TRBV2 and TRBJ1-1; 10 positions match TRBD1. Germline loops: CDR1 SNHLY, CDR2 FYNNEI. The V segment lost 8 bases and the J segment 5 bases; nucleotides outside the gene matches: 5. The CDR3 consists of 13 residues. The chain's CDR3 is CASGQGQGTEAFF. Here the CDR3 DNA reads TGTGCCAGCGGACAGGGACAGGGGACTGAAGCTTTCTTT. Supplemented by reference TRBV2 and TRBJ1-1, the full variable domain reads EPEVTQTPSHQVTQMGQEVILRCVPISNHLYFYWYRQILGQKVEFLVSFYNNEISEKSEIFDDQFSVERPDGSNFTLKIRSTKLEDSAMYFCASGQGQGTEAFFGQGTRLTVV.

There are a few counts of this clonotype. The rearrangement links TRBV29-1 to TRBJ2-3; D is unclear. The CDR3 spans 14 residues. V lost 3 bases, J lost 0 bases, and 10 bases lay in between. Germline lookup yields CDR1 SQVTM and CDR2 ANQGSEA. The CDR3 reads CSVDAVRSTDTQYF. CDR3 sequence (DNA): TGCAGCGTTGACGCGGTCAGGAGCACAGATACGCAGTATTTT.

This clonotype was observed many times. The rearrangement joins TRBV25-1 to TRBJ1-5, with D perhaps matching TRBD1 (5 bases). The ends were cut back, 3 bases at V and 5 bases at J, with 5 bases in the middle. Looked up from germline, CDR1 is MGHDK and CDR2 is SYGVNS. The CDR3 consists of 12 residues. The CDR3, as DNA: TGTGCCAGCAGTGACAGGGATCAGCCCCAGCATTTT. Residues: CASSDRDQPQHF.

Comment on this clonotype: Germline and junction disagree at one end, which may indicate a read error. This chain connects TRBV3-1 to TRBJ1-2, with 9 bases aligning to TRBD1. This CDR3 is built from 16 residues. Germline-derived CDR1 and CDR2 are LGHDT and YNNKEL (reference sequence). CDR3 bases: TGTGCCAGCAGCCAAGAGGGACAGGGTACCATCTATGGCGACACCTTC. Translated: CASSQEGQGTIYGDTF. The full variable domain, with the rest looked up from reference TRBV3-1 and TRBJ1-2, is DTAVSQTPKYLVTQMGNDKSIKCEQNLGHDTMYWYKQDSKKFLKIMFSYNNKELIINETVPNRFSPKSPDKAHLNLHINSLELGDSAVYFCASSQEGQGTIYGDTFGSGTRLTVV.

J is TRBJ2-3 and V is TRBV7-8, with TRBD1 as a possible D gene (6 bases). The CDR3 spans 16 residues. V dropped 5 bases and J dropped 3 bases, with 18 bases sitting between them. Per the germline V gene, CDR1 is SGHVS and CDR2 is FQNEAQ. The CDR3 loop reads CASSTRLRGTTDTQYF. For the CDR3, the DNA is TGTGCCAGCAGCACGCGACTCAGGGGTACTACAGATACGCAGTATTTT.

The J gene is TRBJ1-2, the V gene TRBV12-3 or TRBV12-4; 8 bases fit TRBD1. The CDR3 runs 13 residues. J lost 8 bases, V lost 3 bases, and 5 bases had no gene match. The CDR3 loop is CASSFRQGSGYTF. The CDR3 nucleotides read TGTGCCAGCAGTTTCCGACAGGGGAGCGGCTACACCTTC.

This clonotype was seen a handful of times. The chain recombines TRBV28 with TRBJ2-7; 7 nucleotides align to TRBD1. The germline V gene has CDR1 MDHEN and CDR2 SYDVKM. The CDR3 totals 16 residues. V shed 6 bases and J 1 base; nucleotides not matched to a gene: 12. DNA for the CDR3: TGTGCCAGCAGATCCCGGGCCAGGGGGAAGTCCTACGAGCAGTACTTC. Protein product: CASRSRARGKSYEQYF. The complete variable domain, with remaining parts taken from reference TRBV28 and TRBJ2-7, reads DVKVTQSSRYLVKRTGEKVFLECVQDMDHENMFWYRQDPGLGLRLIYFSYDVKMKEKGDIPEGYSVSREKKERFSLILESASTNQTSMYLCASRSRARGKSYEQYFGPGTRLTVT.

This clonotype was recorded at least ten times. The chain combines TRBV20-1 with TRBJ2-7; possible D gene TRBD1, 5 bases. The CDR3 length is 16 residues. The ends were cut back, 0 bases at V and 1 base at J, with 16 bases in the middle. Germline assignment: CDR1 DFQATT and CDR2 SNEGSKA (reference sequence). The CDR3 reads CSARDLGAEPSYEQYF. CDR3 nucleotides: TGCAGTGCTAGAGATCTAGGGGCGGAGCCGTCCTACGAGCAGTACTTC.

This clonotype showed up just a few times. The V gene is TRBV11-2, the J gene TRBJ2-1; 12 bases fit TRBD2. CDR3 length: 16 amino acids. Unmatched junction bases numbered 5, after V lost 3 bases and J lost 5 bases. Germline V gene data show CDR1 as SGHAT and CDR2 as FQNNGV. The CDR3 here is CASSFLLAGGNNEQFF. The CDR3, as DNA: TGTGCCAGCAGCTTCCTACTAGCGGGGGGAAACAATGAGCAGTTCTTC.